A single sample gave rise to the 21 T cell receptor beta chains below, sequenced in a study of read filtering for tumor transcriptome and immune sequencing. Molecular barcoded adaptors covering alpha/delta and beta/gamma chains were used on roughly 400 ng RNA. TCRdb re-called the reads with MiXCR, one entry per CDR3 protein. The sample includes some 120,000 distinct CDR3 sequences, 10% to 15% seen only once; the top ten take 9.5% to 12%. Specimen: a population of CD138-negative cells sorted from bone marrow. Receptors were obtained from a donor aged 40 or over with multiple myeloma.

In this sample, this clonotype turned up many times. The V gene is TRBV3-1, the J gene TRBJ2-1, with TRBD2 matching over 8 bases. The V and J ends lost 0 bases and 6 bases, in that order; junction bases with no gene match: 7. The CDR3 spans 16 residues. Germline CDR1 LGHDT, CDR2 YNNKEL (reference sequence). CDR3 nucleotides: TGTGCCAGCAGCCAAGATGTGAGCGGGGGCACCAATGAGCAGTTCTTC. Its protein product is CASSQDVSGGTNEQFF.

The CDR3 nucleotides read TGCGCCAGCAGCTTCGCCCCCACTGGTTCCAATGAGCAGTTCTTC. The encoded protein is CASSFAPTGSNEQFF. This chain joins TRBV5-1 and TRBJ2-1; D remains unclear. Germline assignment: CDR1 SGHRS and CDR2 YFSETQ. This CDR3 has 15 residues. Trimming took 2 bases from V and 6 from J, leaving 15 bases between them.

Of note for this clonotype: A much larger clone is a single base away; this may be a read error. V and J are TRBV9 and TRBJ1-4; D remains unclear. CDR3 length: 15 residues. Trimming pared 0 bases from V and 7 bases from J, leaving 13 bases between. In germline, CDR1 is SGDLS, CDR2 YYNGEE. DNA of the CDR3: TGTGCCAGCAGCGTAGGAGCACGGGGAAGTGAAAAACTGTTTTTT. As protein: CASSVGARGSEKLFF.

This clonotype was seen repeatedly, ten times or more. Sequence at one end of the junction differs from germline and may be a read error. This sequence joins TRBV7-7 and TRBJ2-3, with 11 bases aligning to TRBD2. The CDR3 contains 20 residues. Germline-derived CDR1 and CDR2 are SSHAT and FNYEAQ (reference sequence). This chain's CDR3 is CASSWRPGLADPWVPDTQYF. DNA for the CDR3: TGTGCTAGCAGCTGGAGACCGGGACTAGCGGATCCCTGGGTCCCAGATACGCAGTATTTT.

The sample holds many counts of this clonotype. The V and J genes are TRBV9 and TRBJ1-1; D is possibly TRBD1 (5 bases). Germline assignment: CDR1 SGDLS and CDR2 YYNGEE. Trimming took off 2 bases at V and 1 base at J, with 9 bases between the two ends. The length of the CDR3 is 14 residues. For the CDR3, the DNA is TGTGCCAGCAGCGTCCGGGACCAGAACACTGAAGCTTTCTTT. This sequence encodes CASSVRDQNTEAFF.

This clonotype was observed many times. V gene TRBV5-1 combines with J gene TRBJ2-5; tentatively, D is TRBD2 (6 bases). The CDR3 consists of 14 residues. Trimming stripped 4 bases from V and 4 bases from J, with 14 bases between. CDR1 is SGHRS, CDR2 YFSETQ, per germline. This CDR3 reads CASSPGARGETQYF. The CDR3 coding sequence is TGCGCCAGCAGCCCTGGTGCGCGGGGAGAGACCCAGTACTTC. Filled out from reference TRBV5-1 and TRBJ2-5, the complete variable domain reads KAGVTQTPRYLIKTRGQQVTLSCSPISGHRSVSWYQQTPGQGLQFLFEYFSETQRNKGNFPGRFSGRQFSNSRSEMNVSTLELGDSALYLCASSPGARGETQYFGPGTRLLVL.

The table lists this clonotype with many counts. The rearrangement links TRBV5-1 to TRBJ2-3; D ambiguous. The CDR3 consists of 15 residues. Trimming removed 5 bases at V and 0 bases at J, with 13 bases between. CDR1 and CDR2 (germline): SGHRS, YFSETQ. The CDR3 bases are TGCGCCAGCAGGAGTTGGCTAGAAAGCACAGATACGCAGTATTTT. Residues: CASRSWLESTDTQYF.

In this sample, this clonotype turned up once. A much larger clonotype is one base distant, so this may be a read error. The chain has TRBV7-9 and TRBJ2-7; D might be TRBD1 or TRBD2, each matching 5 bases. The CDR3 extends over 14 amino acids. CDR1 and CDR2 from the germline V gene are SEHNR and FQNEAQ (reference sequence). The CDR3 protein is CASSLGEFSYEQHF. In DNA, the CDR3 is TGTGCCAGCAGCTTGGGGGAGTTCTCCTACGAGCAGCACTTC.

This clonotype was seen only a few times. The chain couples TRBV5-4 to TRBJ2-3; 11 nucleotides agree with TRBD2. V dropped 0 bases and J dropped 4; count of bases not matched to a gene: 4. CDR1 is SGHNT and CDR2 is YYREEE in the germline V gene (reference sequence). The CDR3 sequence is 16 residues long. This CDR3 reads CASSLDVAGGSDTQYF. The CDR3 DNA is TGTGCCAGCAGCTTGGATGTAGCGGGGGGGTCAGATACGCAGTATTTT. The complete variable domain, with remaining parts taken from reference TRBV5-4 and TRBJ2-3, reads ETGVTQSPTHLIKTRGQQVTLRCSSQSGHNTVSWYQQALGQGPQFIFQYYREEENGRGNFPPRFSGLQFPNYSSELNVNALELDDSALYLCASSLDVAGGSDTQYFGPGTRLTVL.

The sample holds many counts of this clonotype. In DNA, the CDR3 is TGTGCCGCCGGACAGGGCGACGAGCAGTACTTC. Its protein product is CAAGQGDEQYF. The chain employs TRBV30 and TRBJ2-7; the match to TRBD1 covers 8 bases. Germline CDR1 GTSNPN, CDR2 SVGIG (reference sequence). The length of the CDR3 is 11 residues. With V trimmed by 8 bases and J by 5 bases, 5 bases remained unmatched.

This clonotype appeared many times. A junction boundary mismatches the germline segment, possibly from a read error. CDR3 nucleotides: TGCAGCGTTGAAGATTTTTGGACGGTCTTC. It codes for CSVEDFWTVF. The gene calls are TRBV29-1 and TRBJ2-1; D is ambiguous. The CDR3 is 10 residues long. Germline lookup yields CDR1 SQVTM and CDR2 ANQGSEA.

This clonotype showed up many times. The chain links TRBV5-1 to TRBJ1-1; 7 bases agree with TRBD1. Germline assignment: CDR1 SGHRS and CDR2 YFSETQ. V shed 2 bases, J shed 0 bases, and the junction held 4 bases outside the gene matches. The CDR3 spans 15 residues. CDR3 nucleotide sequence: TGCGCCAGCAGCTTTGACAGGGTTCTGAACACTGAAGCTTTCTTT. Residues: CASSFDRVLNTEAFF.

There are many counts of this clonotype. This chain connects TRBV30 to TRBJ2-5; weak D call: TRBD1 (5 bases). The germline V gene has CDR1 GTSNPN and CDR2 SVGIG (reference sequence). CDR3 length: 13 residues. V was shortened by 0 bases and J by 4 bases, with 9 bases between the two germline ends. This CDR3 reads CAWSVKGIETQYF. In DNA, the CDR3 is TGTGCCTGGAGTGTAAAGGGGATAGAGACCCAGTACTTC.

This clonotype was counted only a few times. The chain is built from TRBV5-6 and TRBJ2-2; TRBD1 is a possible D gene (6 bases). This CDR3 has 15 residues. The germline V gene has CDR1 SGHDT and CDR2 YYEEEE. V lost 4 bases, J lost 3 bases, and 13 bases lay in between. The CDR3 here is CASSPGAGDTGELFF. DNA of the CDR3: TGTGCCAGCAGCCCCGGGGCAGGGGACACCGGGGAGCTGTTTTTT.

As regards this clonotype: This could be a read error, since a much larger clone is one nucleotide away. The chain combines TRBV7-2 with TRBJ1-5, with D possibly matching TRBD1 (5 bases). Germline-derived CDR1 and CDR2 are SGHTA and FQGNSA. V lost 4 bases and J 6 bases, leaving 7 bases between the germline ends. There are 12 residues in the CDR3. The CDR3 is CASSSGSQPQHF. The CDR3, as DNA: TGTGCCAGCAGCTCAGGGAGTCAGCCCCAGCATTTT.

This clonotype has at least ten counts. A read error is likely, as this CDR3 ends without the conserved phenylalanine or tryptophan. The DNA is left out, because the CDR3 cannot be placed on it with certainty; the CDR3 is given as TCRdb lists it. The CDR3 sequence is CASSLDLGRGGFL. This chain joins TRBV11-2 and TRBJ2-1; TRBD1, the table's D call, lacks a check against the DNA. Germline-derived CDR1 and CDR2 are SGHAT and FQNNGV. Inclusive of both ends, the CDR3 amounts to 13 amino acids.

In its sample, this clonotype was seen many times. The chain joins TRBV28 to TRBJ1-5; D is perhaps TRBD1 (5 bases). V gave up 7 bases and J gave up 4 bases, with 8 bases separating them. The germline gives CDR1 MDHEN, CDR2 SYDVKM. The CDR3 is 12 residues long. This CDR3 reads CASTGGNQPQHF. The CDR3 DNA sequence: TGTGCCAGCACGGGGGGAAATCAGCCCCAGCATTTT.

Many counts were recorded for this clonotype. The chain couples TRBV11-2 to TRBJ2-1; D is perhaps TRBD2 (5 bases). The CDR3 is 13 residues long. CDR1 is SGHAT and CDR2 is FQNNGV in the germline V gene. V was pared by 5 bases and J by 6 bases, with 11 bases between. The CDR3: CASSRGNSNEQFF. CDR3 bases: TGTGCCAGCAGCCGAGGGAACAGCAATGAGCAGTTCTTC. The full variable domain, in which reference TRBV11-2 and TRBJ2-1 provide the parts outside the CDR3, is EAGVAQSPRYKIIEKRQSVAFWCNPISGHATLYWYQQILGQGPKLLIQFQNNGVVDDSQLPKDRFSAERLKGVDSTLKIQPAKLEDSAVYLCASSRGNSNEQFFGPGTRLTVL.

This clonotype showed up just a few times. An end of the junction does not agree with germline; a read error may underlie this. This chain connects TRBV5-1 to TRBJ1-2, with unresolved D. The CDR3 spans 14 residues. Germline CDR1 is SGHRS and CDR2 is YFSETQ. The CDR3 region is CASSSIAGDYGHTF. The CDR3 nucleotides read TGCGCCAGCAGTTCGATTGCGGGCGACTATGGCCACACCTTC.

This clonotype was seen repeatedly, ten times or more. V usage is TRBV7-8 and J usage is TRBJ2-2, with D tentatively TRBD1 (5 bases). The CDR3 loop spans 15 amino acids. Trimming took off 2 bases at V and 6 bases at J, with 13 bases between the two ends. Germline V gene sequence: CDR1 SGHVS, CDR2 FQNEAQ. Here the CDR3 reads CASSLYTGPAGELFF. The CDR3 coding sequence is TGTGCCAGCAGCTTATATACAGGTCCCGCCGGGGAGCTGTTTTTT.

This clonotype has ten or more counts. The chain combines TRBV6-2 or TRBV6-3 with TRBJ2-5, with 9 bases fitting TRBD2. Germline assignment: CDR1 MNHEY and CDR2 SVGEGT. V was pared by 2 bases and J by 5 bases, with 0 bases of the junction left unmatched. The CDR3 runs 13 residues. CDR3 sequence reads: CASSYGLAETQYF. The CDR3, as DNA: TGTGCCAGCAGTTACGGACTAGCGGAGACCCAGTACTTC.